This T cell receptor (beta chain) was sequenced in a study of OX40 agonist ivuxolimab in advanced cancers. Study-level results: At doses 0.1 to 3.0 mg/kg, CD4+ and CD8+ clones expanded.

In the case of this clone: Its matching antigen is unknown.

Only in-frame clones appear in the TCRdb table, and some are missing; sequencing was by immunoSEQ multiplex PCR. The sample consists of about 14,000 clones, about two thirds of them appearing once. V was clipped by 5 bases and J by 4 bases; unmatched bases: 17. The CDR3 length is 18 residues. CDR1 is MGHDK, CDR2 SYGVNS, per germline. This specimen was CD4+ or CD8+ T cells sorted from blood, taken in a trial of the OX40 agonist ivuxolimab. The V gene is TRBV25-1, the J gene TRBJ1-2; TRBD1 matches at 9 bases. This clonotype originated in an adult with an advanced solid tumor such as melanoma, head and neck, liver or kidney cancer. The DNA of the CDR3 is TGTGCCAGCAGTTGGGGTGACAGGGGGTTGTCTTTTAGCTATGGCTACACCTTC. This gives the protein CASSWGDRGLSFSYGYTF.